This TCR beta chain was sequenced during a study of T cell repertoires in cytomegalovirus infection. Looking at the study overall: A matching HLA type, together with CMV infection, was signaled by public TCR beta signatures.

This CDR3 comprises 13 residues. The germline V gene has CDR1 SGHTA and CDR2 FQGNSA. V lost 3 bases and J 5 bases, leaving 10 bases between the germline ends. Study observations and caveats: HLA-C-restricted CMV clonotypes gave the most frequent clonotype in two of eight donors. Individuals carrying CMV plus the relevant HLA were identified by cumulative frequency of public TCR beta families.

One entry per CDR3 protein results from TCRdb running MiXCR on the reads. The table has some 220,000 distinct CDR3 sequences, around 6.6% seen once. This clonotype was recorded at least ten times. The antigen remains undetermined. This sequence joins TRBV7-2 and TRBJ2-5; D ambiguous. This receptor was obtained from a human donor in good health (CMV status not recorded). Some clones in this sample may be carry-over from other donors' samples. The sequencing input was PBMCs. CDR3 amino acids: CASSLSFEETQYF. The CDR3 coding sequence is TGTGCCAGCAGCTTGTCCTTCGAGGAGACCCAGTACTTC.